This T cell receptor (beta chain) is drawn from a study of cytomegalovirus exposure and HLA in healthy donors. The junction had 9 bases not matched to a gene; V was cut back by 5 bases and J by 5 bases. The CDR3 contains 14 residues. Germline V gene data show CDR1 as SGDLS and CDR2 as YYNGEE. The PCR was carried out with 60 Vbeta primers and 13 Jbeta primers. Some clones are missing from TCRdb's copy, which holds only in-frame ones; the method was immunoSEQ multiplex PCR. The sample includes just over 150,000 clones, 80% to 90% seen only once; the top ten take roughly 1.9%. The V call is TRBV9, the J call TRBJ1-1, with 7 bases matching TRBD1. This receptor was taken from a man between 18 and 29 years old in good health and CMV-seronegative. The sequenced sample was PBMCs. CDR3 bases: TGTGCCAGCAGTAGACAGGGTTTTGGAACTGAAGCTTTCTTT. It yields the protein CASSRQGFGTEAFF.